This T cell receptor (beta chain) was profiled in a study of cytomegalovirus exposure and HLA in healthy donors. Study-level information: Genotyping of more than 300 donors showed that roughly 83% belonged to the Caucasian-associated ancestry cluster.

V dropped 4 bases and J dropped 2; count of bases not matched to a gene: 10. The CDR3 totals 16 residues. The germline CDR1 and CDR2 sequences are SGHDT and YYEEEE. Primers included in the PCR were 60 Vbeta and 13 Jbeta primers. Profiled with immunoSEQ multiplex PCR; TCRdb holds only in-frame clones, not every one. The sample consists of fewer than 150,000 clones, 82% of them appearing once. This clone was observed a few times. Its antigen is currently unknown. Study-wide points: The presence/absence work took it that sequencing depth was about the same across donors. Later analysis suggested most CMV-associated TCR beta chains were HLA-restricted.

The clonotype comes from a male donor in good health and CMV-seronegative. The chain has TRBV5-6 and TRBJ2-7; TRBD2 matches 9 bases. The sample consisted of PBMCs. CDR3 coding DNA: TGTGCCAGCAGCCTGACGGCGGCGGGAGGGGCCTACGAGCAGTACTTC. It encodes CASSLTAAGGAYEQYF.